This entry features one TCR beta chain sequence. The CDR3 is 18 residues long. Germline V gene data show CDR1 as SGHNT and CDR2 as YYREEE (reference sequence). The V gene lost 0 bases and the J gene lost 7 bases, with 20 bases spanning the gap. The entry originates in a study of blood T cell repertoires in COVID-19. TCRdb's copy holds only in-frame clones and misses some; the assay was immunoSEQ multiplex PCR. In the table there are around 230,000 clones, roughly 80% of which are singletons. Sequencing was performed on peripheral blood. The receptor was derived from a woman aged 80 or over with acute or convalescent COVID-19. V is TRBV5-4 and J is TRBJ1-6; D not certain. CDR3 sequence: CASSLAGFVTGGNSPLHF. CDR3 bases: TGTGCCAGCAGCTTGGCCGGGTTCGTAACTGGCGGGAATTCACCCCTCCACTTT.